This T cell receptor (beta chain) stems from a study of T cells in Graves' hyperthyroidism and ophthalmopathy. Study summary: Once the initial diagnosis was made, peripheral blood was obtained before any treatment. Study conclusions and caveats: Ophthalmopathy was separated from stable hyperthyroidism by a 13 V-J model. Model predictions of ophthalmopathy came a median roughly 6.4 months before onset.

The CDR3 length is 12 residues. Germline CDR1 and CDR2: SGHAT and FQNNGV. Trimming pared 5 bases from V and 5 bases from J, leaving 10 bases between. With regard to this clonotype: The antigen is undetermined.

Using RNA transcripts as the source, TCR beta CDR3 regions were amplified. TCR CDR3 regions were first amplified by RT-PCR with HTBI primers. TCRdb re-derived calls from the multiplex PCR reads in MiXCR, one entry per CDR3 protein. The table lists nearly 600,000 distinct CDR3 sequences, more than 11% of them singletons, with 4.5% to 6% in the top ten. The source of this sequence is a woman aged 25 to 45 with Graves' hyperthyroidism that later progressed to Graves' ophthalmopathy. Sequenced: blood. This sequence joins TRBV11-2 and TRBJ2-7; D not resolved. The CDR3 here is CASSPPRDEQYF. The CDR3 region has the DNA TGTGCCAGCAGCCCCCCCCGGGACGAGCAGTACTTC.